This T cell receptor beta chain appears in the sequencing data of a study of OX40 agonist ivuxolimab in advanced cancers. As for the study in general: Every 2 weeks, patients got intravenous ivuxolimab at one of six dose levels (0.01-10 mg/kg). Participants could have had prior anti-PD-1, anti-PD-L1 or anti-CTLA-4 therapy, and 40% had some. Findings and limits, study-wide: CD4+ T cells averaged fewer expanded clones than CD8+ T cells. In the 0.1-3.0 mg/kg groups, partial responders showed among the lowest expansion.

The assay was immunoSEQ multiplex PCR, and TCRdb's table has in-frame clones only and misses some. The data contain fewer than 85,000 clones, roughly 90% of them seen just once; the ten biggest clones take up roughly 11%. Unmatched junction bases numbered 2, after V lost 6 bases and J lost 3 bases. The germline CDR1 and CDR2 sequences are SGHRS and YFSETQ. The CDR3 totals 14 residues. This clone was observed once. Its antigen is currently unknown. The receptor's source is an adult with an advanced solid tumor such as melanoma, head and neck, liver or kidney cancer. The gene calls are TRBV5-1 and TRBJ2-1; 11 bases align to TRBD2. This material consisted of CD4+ or CD8+ T cells sorted from blood, taken in a trial of the OX40 agonist ivuxolimab. DNA for the CDR3: TGCGCCAGCAACCTAGCGGGGGGCTACAATGAGCAGTTCTTC. This sequence encodes CASNLAGGYNEQFF. The full variable domain, rest sourced from reference TRBV5-1 and TRBJ2-1, is KAGVTQTPRYLIKTRGQQVTLSCSPISGHRSVSWYQQTPGQGLQFLFEYFSETQRNKGNFPGRFSGRQFSNSRSEMNVSTLELGDSALYLCASNLAGGYNEQFFGPGTRLTVL.